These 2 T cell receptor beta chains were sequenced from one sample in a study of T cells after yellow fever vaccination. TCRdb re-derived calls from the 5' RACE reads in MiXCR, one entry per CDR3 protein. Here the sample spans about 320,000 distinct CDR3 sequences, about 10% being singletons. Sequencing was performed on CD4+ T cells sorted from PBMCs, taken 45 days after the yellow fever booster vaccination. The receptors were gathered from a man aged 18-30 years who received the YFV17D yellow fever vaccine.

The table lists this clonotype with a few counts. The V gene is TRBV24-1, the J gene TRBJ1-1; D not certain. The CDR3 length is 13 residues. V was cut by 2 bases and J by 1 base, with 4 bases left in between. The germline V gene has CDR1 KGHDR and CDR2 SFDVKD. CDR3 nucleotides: TGTGCCACCAGTGATTACGGGAACACTGAAGCTTTCTTT. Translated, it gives CATSDYGNTEAFF.

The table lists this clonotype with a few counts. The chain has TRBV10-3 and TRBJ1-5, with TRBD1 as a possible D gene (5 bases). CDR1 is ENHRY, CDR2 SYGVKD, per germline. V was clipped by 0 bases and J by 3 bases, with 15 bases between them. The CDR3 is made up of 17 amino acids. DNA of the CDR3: TGTGCCATCAGTGAGTCGCAGGGAGGTTGGGACAATCAGCCCCAGCATTTT. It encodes CAISESQGGWDNQPQHF.